This TCR beta chain was captured by sequencing in a study of cytomegalovirus exposure and HLA in healthy donors. At the level of the study: It was reported in a later analysis that the 100 to 150 validation repertoires used the same platform as the approximately 650 first-cohort repertoires.

The repertoire was sequenced with immunoSEQ multiplex PCR; TCRdb's copy has only in-frame clones and lacks some. The sample lists roughly 230,000 clones; roughly 87% were seen once. Study findings and constraints: In vitro testing confirmed a few CMV-associated chains as specific for CMV antigens.

Remarks on this clone: No antigen is known for it.

The CDR3 runs 13 residues. From germline, CDR1 is SQVTM and CDR2 ANQGSEA. V shed 6 bases, J shed 3 bases, and the junction held 5 bases outside the gene matches. The clonotype was recovered from a woman aged 25 to 39 in good health and CMV-seronegative. The chain recombines TRBV29-1 with TRBJ2-1; TRBD2 agrees at 7 bases. Sequencing was done on a sample of PBMCs. This chain's CDR3 is CSVASGNYNEQFF. As DNA, the CDR3 is TGCAGCGTAGCGAGCGGGAACTACAATGAGCAGTTCTTC.